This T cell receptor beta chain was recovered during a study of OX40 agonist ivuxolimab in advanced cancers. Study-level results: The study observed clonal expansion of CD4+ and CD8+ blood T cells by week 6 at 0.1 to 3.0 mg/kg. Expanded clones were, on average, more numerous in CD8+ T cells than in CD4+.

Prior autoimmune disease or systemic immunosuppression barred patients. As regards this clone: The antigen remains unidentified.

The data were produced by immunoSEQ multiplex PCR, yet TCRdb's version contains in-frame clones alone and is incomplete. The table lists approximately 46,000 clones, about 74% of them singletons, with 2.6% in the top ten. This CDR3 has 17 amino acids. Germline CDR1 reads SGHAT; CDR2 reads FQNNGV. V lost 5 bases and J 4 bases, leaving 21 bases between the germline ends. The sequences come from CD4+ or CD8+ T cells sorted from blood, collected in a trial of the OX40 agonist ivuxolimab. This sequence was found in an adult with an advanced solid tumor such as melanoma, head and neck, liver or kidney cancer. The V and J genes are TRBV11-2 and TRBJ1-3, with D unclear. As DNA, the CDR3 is TGTGCCAGCAGCCTCACCTTGGGCGACCGGTCCGGAAACACCATATATTTT. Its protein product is CASSLTLGDRSGNTIYF.